This is a list of T cell receptor beta chains from one sample in a study of blood T cell repertoires in COVID-19. The protocol was immunoSEQ multiplex PCR, while the TCRdb copy is restricted to in-frame clones and leaves out a portion. The sample lists 150,000 to 200,000 clones; approximately 80% were seen once. Sequencing was carried out using peripheral blood. The origin of the receptors is an elderly woman with acute or convalescent COVID-19. The CDR3 runs from the conserved cysteine through the conserved F or W. D genes are given only for firm matches. The size entry is marked missing in some rows and otherwise reads once, few, many or a size class.

j_call cdr3_length v_call d_call clone_size cdr3_nt cdr3_aa
TRBJ1-1 15 TRBV18 . . TGTGCCAGCTCACCACCGAGAGGGAGGCACACTGAAGCTTTCTTT CASSPPRGRHTEAFF
TRBJ2-7 12 TRBV15 . . TGTGCCACCAGCAGATCAGCCTACGAGCAGTACTTC CATSRSAYEQYF
TRBJ2-7 16 TRBV25-1 . . TGTGCCAGCAGCCCCTCAGAGAGAAGGGGAGGCCACGAGCAGTACTTC CASSPSERRGGHEQYF
TRBJ2-1 11 TRBV7-2 . . TGTGCCAGCAGTACAGGGAATGAGCAGTTCTTC CASSTGNEQFF
TRBJ1-5 15 TRBV5-6 . . TGTGCCAGCAGCTTCGGAGGGGCTCCTGATCAGCCCCAGCATTTT CASSFGGAPDQPQHF
TRBJ1-3 14 TRBV5-4 . . TGTGCCAGCAGCTACGGGACTTCTGGAAACACCATATATTTT CASSYGTSGNTIYF
TRBJ1-5 15 TRBV30 . . TGTGCCTGGAGTGTAAGAGGCTATAGCAATCAGCCCCAGCATTTT CAWSVRGYSNQPQHF
TRBJ2-1 15 TRBV19 TRBD2 . TGTGCCAGTAGTAGGCTAGCGGGAAAATACAATGAGCAGTTCTTC CASSRLAGKYNEQFF
TRBJ1-6 14 TRBV5-1 . . TGCGCCAGCAGGGAGGGTGGGGGTAATTCACCCCTCCACTTT CASREGGGNSPLHF
TRBJ2-7 12 TRBV29-1 TRBD1 . TGCAGCGCGACCAGGGGGCCCTACGAGCAGTACTTC CSATRGPYEQYF
TRBJ2-1 15 TRBV7-2 TRBD2 . TGTGCCAGCAGCCCGGGACTAGCGGGAGGTAATGAGCAGTTCTTC CASSPGLAGGNEQFF
TRBJ1-1 13 TRBV7-2 TRBD1 . TGTGCCAGCAGCTTAGCGGGGGACAGAAGGGCTTTCTTT CASSLAGDRRAFF
TRBJ2-1 14 TRBV5-5 . . TGTGCCAGCAGCTTGGTATATCCCCGGGGTGAGCAGTTCTTC CASSLVYPRGEQFF
TRBJ1-1 12 TRBV12-3/TRBV12-4 . . TGTGCCAGCAGTTTAGGGGGGGATGAAGCTTTCTTT CASSLGGDEAFF
TRBJ2-1 18 TRBV21-1 . . TGTGCCAGCAGCAAAGGGGGACTAGCGGGAGTCGGAAGCTCAGAGCAGTTCTTC CASSKGGLAGVGSSEQFF
TRBJ2-5 15 TRBV5-1 TRBD1 . TGCGCCAGCAGTTATTCCGGGACAGGACGCGAGACCCAGTACTTC CASSYSGTGRETQYF
TRBJ1-1 14 TRBV5-1 . . TGCGCCAGCAGCTACCAGGGGAAAGGGACTGAAGCTTTCTTT CASSYQGKGTEAFF
TRBJ1-1 13 TRBV2 . few TGTGCCAGCAGTGACGCGGTGAACACTGAAGCTTTCTTT CASSDAVNTEAFF
TRBJ2-1 13 TRBV12-5 . . TGTGCTAGTGGCTTTACAGGTTCCAATGAGCAGTTCTTC CASGFTGSNEQFF
TRBJ1-1 15 TRBV14 . . TGTGCCAGCAGCCAAAATCAGGGTGCCGGCACTGAAGCTTTCTTT CASSQNQGAGTEAFF
TRBJ1-2 13 TRBV28 TRBD1 . TGTGCCAGCAGTAGGACAGGGGACTATGGCTACACCTTC CASSRTGDYGYTF
TRBJ2-2 16 TRBV5-1 . . TGCGCCAGCAGCTTTAGCGGCCTGTTAAACACCGGGGAGCTGTTTTTT CASSFSGLLNTGELFF
TRBJ1-1 14 TRBV20-1 . . TGCAGTGCTAGTTTCTTACAGTCGAACACTGAAGCTTTCTTT CSASFLQSNTEAFF
TRBJ2-1 11 TRBV20-1 TRBD1 . TGCAGTGCTATACAGGGGAATGAGCAGTTCTTC CSAIQGNEQFF
TRBJ2-3 18 TRBV6-2/TRBV6-3 TRBD2 . TGTGCCAGCAGCTCCGGGACTAGCGGGAAGCGGGCCACAGATACGCAGTATTTT CASSSGTSGKRATDTQYF
TRBJ2-7 15 TRBV19 TRBD2 . TGTGCCAGTAGTATATCTGGCGGGAGGATTTACGAGCAGTACTTC CASSISGGRIYEQYF
TRBJ2-1 13 TRBV12-3/TRBV12-4 . . TGTGCCAGCAGTTGGGCCCCTTACAATGAGCAGTTCTTC CASSWAPYNEQFF
TRBJ1-1 13 TRBV9 TRBD1 . TGTGCCAGCAGCGTCGACCCAGGGGGTACTGCTTTCTTT CASSVDPGGTAFF
TRBJ1-1 14 TRBV18 TRBD1 . TGTGCCAGCTCACCCTGGACAGGGGGACCTGAAGCTTTCTTT CASSPWTGGPEAFF
TRBJ2-2 18 TRBV3-1/TRBV3-2 TRBD2 . TGTGCCAGCAGCCAAGATAAGGGACTAGCGACCCCCACCGGGGAGCTGTTTTTT CASSQDKGLATPTGELFF
TRBJ2-3 15 TRBV7-2 . few TGTGCCAGCAGCTTTGGCCAGGGGAAGGGGGATACGCAGTATTTT CASSFGQGKGDTQYF
TRBJ2-7 14 TRBV2 TRBD2 . TGTGCCAGCAGGGGACTAGCGGGAGTATGGGACCAGTACTTC CASRGLAGVWDQYF
TRBJ2-3 15 TRBV7-8 . . TGTGCCAGCAGCCCTCAGGGTTATAGCACAGATACGCAGTATTTT CASSPQGYSTDTQYF
TRBJ2-7 14 TRBV5-4 TRBD1 . TGTGCCAGCAGCTTTGGACAGGGGGTTTACGAGCAGTACTTC CASSFGQGVYEQYF
TRBJ2-5 17 TRBV18 . . TGTGCCAGCTCAGTGGGACCCCCACAGGGGGGGCAAGAGACCCAGTACTTC CASSVGPPQGGQETQYF
TRBJ1-5 15 TRBV5-6 . . TGTGCCAGCAGCTTGGCTAACGGGGTCAATCAGCCCCAGCATTTT CASSLANGVNQPQHF
TRBJ2-3 16 TRBV19 TRBD2 . TGTGCCAGTAGTGCCCAGCGGGGGGGCTACACAGATACGCAGTATTTT CASSAQRGGYTDTQYF
TRBJ2-5 16 TRBV15 TRBD1 . TGTGCCACCAGCAGAGCCGGGACAGTCTCGGCCGAGACCCAGTACTTC CATSRAGTVSAETQYF
TRBJ2-1 15 TRBV7-2 . . TGTGCCAGCAGCTTTAAGAGGGTATCGAACAATGAGCAGTTCTTC CASSFKRVSNNEQFF
TRBJ2-3 15 TRBV7-2 . . TGTGCCAGCAGCCCGCAGGGGTACGGGGCAGATACGCAGTATTTT CASSPQGYGADTQYF
TRBJ1-5 14 TRBV11-2 . . TGTGCCAGCAGCTTGCTTGGGGGGGATCAGCCCCAGCATTTT CASSLLGGDQPQHF
TRBJ2-2 13 TRBV5-8 . . TGTGCCAGCAGCTTGGTTGCGGTTGGGGAGCTGTTTTTT CASSLVAVGELFF
TRBJ2-3 15 TRBV28 TRBD1 . TGTGCCAGCAGTCCAGATACAGGGGGGTCAGATACGCAGTATTTT CASSPDTGGSDTQYF
TRBJ2-3 13 TRBV3-1/TRBV3-2 . . TGTGCCAGCAGCCATCTGGGACAAGGTATGCAGTATTTT CASSHLGQGMQYF
TRBJ1-1 14 TRBV7-9 . once TGTGCCAGCAGCTTAGTTTGGGGGGACACTGAAGCTTTCTTT CASSLVWGDTEAFF
TRBJ2-7 15 TRBV11-2 TRBD2 once TGTGCCAGCAGCTTCGGAGCGGGGGTTCCCTACGAGCAGTACTTC CASSFGAGVPYEQYF
TRBJ2-7 12 TRBV12-3/TRBV12-4 . . TGTGCCAGCAGTCTTAGCGACTACGAGCAGTACTTC CASSLSDYEQYF
TRBJ2-7 15 TRBV11-2 . . TGTGCCAGCAGCCCGCGGGGTCGTAGCTCCTACGAGCAGTACTTC CASSPRGRSSYEQYF
TRBJ2-1 16 TRBV18 TRBD1 many TGTGCCAGCTCACCTTGGGGGACAGTAGCCTACAATGAGCAGTTCTTC CASSPWGTVAYNEQFF
TRBJ2-7 14 TRBV2 . . TGTGCCAGCAACCAGGGGGGTTCATCCTACGAGCAGTACTTC CASNQGGSSYEQYF
TRBJ2-1 15 TRBV15 . . TGTGCCACCAGCAGAGATGGAGCAAACTACAATGAGCAGTTCTTC CATSRDGANYNEQFF
TRBJ1-5 14 TRBV7-8 . . TGTGCCAGCAGCCGAAGACAACCATATCAGCCCCAGCATTTT CASSRRQPYQPQHF
TRBJ2-1 14 TRBV7-9 . few TGTGCCAGCAGCTTTCTGGGGAGAAACAATGAGCAGTTCTTC CASSFLGRNNEQFF
TRBJ1-2 13 TRBV6-6 TRBD1 . TGTGCCAGCAGTTCAGGGGGAAACTATGGCTACACCTTC CASSSGGNYGYTF
TRBJ2-2 15 TRBV6-8 . . TGTGCCAGCAGTTACTGGACAGTTAACACCGGGGAGCTGTTTTTT CASSYWTVNTGELFF
TRBJ1-1 15 TRBV10-3 . . TGTGCCATCAGTGACCACAGGGCAGTAGACACTGAAGCTTTCTTT CAISDHRAVDTEAFF
TRBJ1-4 15 TRBV16 TRBD1 once TGTGCCAGCAGCCCCGGGACAGACCGAAATGAAAAACTGTTTTTT CASSPGTDRNEKLFF
TRBJ2-7 14 TRBV30 . . TGTGCCTGGAGTGTAGGAACGGGTTCCTACGAGCAGTACTTC CAWSVGTGSYEQYF
TRBJ1-2 14 TRBV12-5 TRBD1 . TGTGCTAGTGGTTTGGGGACAGGGAACTATGGCTACACCTTC CASGLGTGNYGYTF
TRBJ2-3 15 TRBV4-1 . many TGCGCCAGCAGCCAAGATGGACTTCGCACAGATACGCAGTATTTT CASSQDGLRTDTQYF